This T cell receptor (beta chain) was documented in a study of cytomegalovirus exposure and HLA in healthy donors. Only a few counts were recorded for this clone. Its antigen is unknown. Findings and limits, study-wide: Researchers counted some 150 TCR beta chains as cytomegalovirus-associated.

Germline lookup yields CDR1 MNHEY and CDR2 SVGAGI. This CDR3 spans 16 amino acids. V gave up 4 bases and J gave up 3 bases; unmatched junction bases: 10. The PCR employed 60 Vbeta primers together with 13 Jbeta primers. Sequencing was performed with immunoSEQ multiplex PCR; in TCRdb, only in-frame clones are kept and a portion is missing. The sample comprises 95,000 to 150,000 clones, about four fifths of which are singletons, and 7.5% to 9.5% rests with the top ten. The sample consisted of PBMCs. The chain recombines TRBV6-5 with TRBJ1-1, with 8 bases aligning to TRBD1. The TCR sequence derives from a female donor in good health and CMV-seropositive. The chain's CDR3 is CASSSYPNRGDTEAFF. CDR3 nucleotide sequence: TGTGCCAGCAGTTCCTACCCTAACAGGGGGGACACTGAAGCTTTCTTT.